Below are 26 T cell receptor beta chains sequenced from a single sample in a study of blood T cell repertoires in COVID-19. Using immunoSEQ multiplex PCR, the repertoire was profiled, and TCRdb retains in-frame clones only, with some absent. The sample yields roughly 200,000 clones, approximately 90% seen once. The sample was peripheral blood. The receptor source for this set is an older man with acute or convalescent COVID-19.

This clone was detected once. V is TRBV11-2 and J is TRBJ1-1; the D is unclear. Germline values: CDR1 SGHAT, CDR2 FQNNGV. V lost 6 bases, J lost 4 bases, and 9 bases lay in between. This CDR3 comprises 12 residues. In DNA form, the CDR3 reads TGTGCCAGCAGTCAACACCGCACTGAAGCTTTCTTT. Amino acids: CASSQHRTEAFF.

The chain links TRBV24-1 to TRBJ1-5; weak D call: TRBD1 (6 bases). Trimming stripped 6 bases from V and 3 bases from J, with 11 bases between. CDR3 length equals 14 residues. CDR1 and CDR2 (germline): KGHDR, SFDVKD. The CDR3 here is CATSQGQYNQPQHF. The CDR3 DNA is TGTGCCACCAGTCAGGGGCAGTACAATCAGCCCCAGCATTTT.

V is TRBV7-2 and J is TRBJ2-3; TRBD2 matches at 12 bases. V was pared by 1 base and J by 5 bases, with 4 bases of the junction left unmatched. The CDR3 totals 16 residues. Germline CDR1 is SGHTA and CDR2 is FQGNSA. The CDR3 region is CASSLGPSGRGDTQYF. CDR3 DNA: TGTGCCAGCAGCTTAGGACCTAGCGGGAGGGGAGATACGCAGTATTTT.

This chain links TRBV11-2 with TRBJ2-5; unclear D gene. This CDR3 comprises 14 residues. The germline CDR1 and CDR2 sequences are SGHAT and FQNNGV. V was cut by 1 base and J by 5 bases, with 11 bases left in between. DNA for the CDR3: TGTGCCAGCAGCTTAGTTTCGGGTATCGAGACCCAGTACTTC. It encodes CASSLVSGIETQYF.

The chain combines TRBV5-1 with TRBJ2-3, with D perhaps TRBD2 (5 bases). Germline V gene data show CDR1 as SGHRS and CDR2 as YFSETQ. Trimming left V 2 bases short and J 4 bases short, with 8 bases between. The CDR3 has 13 amino acids. CDR3 loop: CASSLEGADTQYF. CDR3 bases: TGCGCCAGCAGCTTAGAGGGCGCAGATACGCAGTATTTT.

V usage is TRBV19 and J usage is TRBJ2-3; D possibly corresponds to TRBD2 (6 bases). CDR3 length: 15 amino acids. The ends were cut back, 5 bases at V and 7 bases at J, with 19 bases in the middle. Germline V gene lookup returns CDR1 LNHDA and CDR2 SQIVND (reference sequence). CDR3 sequence reads: CASSDTSRSLNTQYF. The CDR3 DNA reads TGTGCCAGTAGTGATACTAGCCGATCTCTGAATACGCAGTATTTT.

The rearrangement joins TRBV6-1 to TRBJ2-3; 7 positions match TRBD2. J gave up 2 bases and V 1 base, and 3 bases lay outside the gene matches. Per germline, CDR1 MNHNS and CDR2 SASEGT. The CDR3 has 15 amino acids. CDR3 amino acids: CASSEVAGSTDTQYF. The CDR3 DNA reads as TGTGCCAGCAGTGAAGTAGCGGGCTCCACAGATACGCAGTATTTT.

The chain uses TRBV12-3 or TRBV12-4 and TRBJ2-7; weak D call: TRBD2 (6 bases). The CDR3 has 13 residues. Trimming removed 3 bases from V and 6 bases from J, with 12 bases in between. The CDR3 DNA reads as TGTGCCAGCAGTTTCGGGGGAGTGGGCGAGCAGTACGTC. Protein product: CASSFGGVGEQYV.

Regarding this clone: The junction differs from germline at one of its ends, possibly a read error. J is TRBJ2-1 and V is TRBV27, with 11 bases identical to TRBD2. CDR1 and CDR2 (germline): MNHEY, SMNVEV (reference sequence). This CDR3 is 13 amino acids long. This chain's CDR3 is CASSSGSGRAGIF. In DNA form, the CDR3 reads TGTGCCAGCAGTTCCGGTAGCGGGAGGGCCGGGATCTTC.

This clone was counted once. This sequence joins TRBV30 and TRBJ1-2; 7 bases align to TRBD1. The germline gives CDR1 GTSNPN, CDR2 SVGIG (reference sequence). This CDR3 has 15 amino acids. After removal of 4 bases from V and 0 bases from J, the junction contained 8 bases not matched to a gene. DNA for the CDR3: TGTGCCTGGACAATAGGGACAGTAGCTAACTATGGCTACACCTTC. Translation gives CAWTIGTVANYGYTF.

This CDR3 is CASSHRPSASGANVLTF. CDR3 sequence (DNA): TGTGCCAGCAGCCACAGGCCCTCTGCCTCTGGGGCCAACGTCCTGACTTTC. The rearrangement uses TRBV7-3 and TRBJ2-6; possible D gene TRBD1, 5 bases. Germline V CDR1 and CDR2: SGHTA, FQGTGA. The CDR3 consists of 17 residues. V gave up 5 bases and J gave up 0 bases, with 14 bases separating them. The full variable domain, its missing parts supplied by reference TRBV7-3 and TRBJ2-6, is GAGVSQTPSNKVTEKGKYVELRCDPISGHTALYWYRQSLGQGPEFLIYFQGTGAADDSGLPNDRFFAVRPEGSVSTLKIQRTERGDSAVYLCASSHRPSASGANVLTFGAGSRLTVL.

The chain uses TRBV3-1 (or the pseudogene TRBV3-2) and TRBJ2-2; 15 bases match TRBD2. Germline CDR1 is LGHDT and CDR2 is YNNKEL (reference sequence). CDR3 length: 19 amino acids. V shed 1 base and J 4 bases; nucleotides not matched to a gene: 7. The CDR3 nucleotides read TGTGCCAGCAGCCAAGCCGGGACTAGCGGGAGGCGGGTCACCGGGGAGCTGTTTTTT. It codes for CASSQAGTSGRRVTGELFF.

This sequence joins TRBV11-2 and TRBJ1-2; 9 nucleotides line up with TRBD1. In germline, CDR1 is SGHAT, CDR2 FQNNGV. V gave up 6 bases and J gave up 6 bases; unmatched junction bases: 11. CDR3 size: 15 residues. CDR3 in DNA: TGTGCCAGCAGGGCGACAGGGACAGGGCGTAATGGCTACACCTTC. Translation: CASRATGTGRNGYTF.

The V gene is TRBV7-9, the J gene TRBJ1-2, with 8 positions matching TRBD1. Germline V gene data show CDR1 as SEHNR and CDR2 as FQNEAQ (reference sequence). V lost 6 bases, J lost 5 bases, and 14 bases stayed unmatched. This CDR3 comprises 16 residues. The DNA for the CDR3 is TGTGCCAGCAGGTCAGCGGGGACAGGCGGAAAATATGGCTACACCTTC. Amino acids: CASRSAGTGGKYGYTF.

In DNA form, the CDR3 reads TGTGCCAGCGGTCCGGGACAGGGGCTGTTTTTT. Its protein product is CASGPGQGLFF. V is TRBV7-9 and J is TRBJ2-2; TRBD1 matches at 9 bases. Germline CDR1 reads SEHNR; CDR2 reads FQNEAQ (reference sequence). The CDR3 totals 11 residues. V lost 8 bases, J lost 13 bases, and 5 bases stayed unmatched.

This clone was picked up a small number of times. This chain connects TRBV19 to TRBJ1-4, with a possible D match to TRBD1 (5 bases). Germline-derived CDR1 and CDR2 are LNHDA and SQIVND (reference sequence). Trimming left V 6 bases short and J 8 bases short, with 16 bases between. The CDR3 extends over 14 amino acids. Written as DNA, the CDR3 is TGTGCCAGTAGCATCATACATCAGGGAGAAAAACTGTTTTTT. Protein: CASSIIHQGEKLFF.

This chain joins TRBV7-8 and TRBJ2-3, with TRBD2 matching 12 bases. The CDR3 is 16 residues long. Per germline, CDR1 SGHVS and CDR2 FQNEAQ. J gave up 2 bases and V 5 bases, and 5 bases lay outside the gene matches. This chain's CDR3 is CASSVTSGRNTDTQYF. In DNA, the CDR3 is TGTGCCAGCAGCGTTACTAGCGGGAGGAACACAGATACGCAGTATTTT.

The V and J genes are TRBV30 and TRBJ2-3; D may be TRBD2 (5 bases). V shed 4 bases and J shed 3 bases, with 17 bases lying between them. Germline values: CDR1 GTSNPN, CDR2 SVGIG (reference sequence). CDR3 size: 15 residues. In DNA form, the CDR3 reads TGTGCCTGGATAGACTTCGGAGGTAGAACAGATACGCAGTATTTT. This encodes CAWIDFGGRTDTQYF.

The gene calls are TRBV3-1 (or the pseudogene TRBV3-2) and TRBJ2-7; possibly TRBD1 for D (6 bases). CDR3 length: 14 residues. Trimming took 3 bases from V and 3 from J, leaving 12 bases between them. CDR1 and CDR2 from the germline V gene are LGHDT and YNNKEL (reference sequence). In DNA, the CDR3 is TGTGCCAGCAGCCACGGGACATCTGTCTACGAGCAGTACTTC. Translating it yields CASSHGTSVYEQYF.

This chain uses TRBV6-5 with TRBJ1-2; no definite D call. Trimming took 2 bases from V and 11 from J, leaving 9 bases between them. The length of the CDR3 is 11 residues. Germline V gives CDR1 MNHEY, CDR2 SVGAGI. DNA of the CDR3: TGTGCCAGCAGTTACGGGGAGAGGTACACCTTC. This translates into CASSYGERYTF.

The chain couples TRBV3-1 (or the pseudogene TRBV3-2) to TRBJ1-5; TRBD1 matches 10 bases. The trim removed 1 base at V and 0 bases at J, leaving 3 bases unmatched. The germline gives CDR1 LGHDT, CDR2 YNNKEL (reference sequence). CDR3 length: 17 residues. CDR3 coding DNA: TGTGCCAGCAGCCAAGGGACAGGGGGAGATAGCAATCAGCCCCAGCATTTT. Its translation is CASSQGTGGDSNQPQHF.

The chain has TRBV4-2 and TRBJ2-7, with D possibly being TRBD2 (5 bases). Germline assignment: CDR1 LGHNA and CDR2 YNFKEQ. CDR3 size: 15 residues. The ends were cut back, 1 base at V and 0 bases at J, with 10 bases in the middle. The CDR3 coding sequence is TGTGCCAGCAGCCAAGCCAGCGGTAACTCCTACGAGCAGTACTTC. Encoded protein: CASSQASGNSYEQYF.

The V and J genes are TRBV5-5 and TRBJ2-7, with 8 bases lining up with TRBD1. The CDR3 is 13 amino acids. CDR1 and CDR2 (germline): SGHKS, YYEKEE (reference sequence). V lost 2 bases, J lost 6 bases, and 4 bases stayed unmatched. The CDR3 nucleotides are TGTGCCAGCAGCTTCCGACAGGGGCTCGAGCAGTACGTC. Protein sequence: CASSFRQGLEQYV.

The chain is built from TRBV3-1 (or the pseudogene TRBV3-2) and TRBJ1-6; D gene ambiguous. The V and J ends lost 0 bases and 3 bases respectively, with 6 bases between them. Per germline, CDR1 LGHDT and CDR2 YNNKEL (reference sequence). This CDR3 region has 15 residues. CDR3 sequence: CASSQEGHYNSPLHF. The CDR3 DNA reads TGTGCCAGCAGCCAAGAGGGCCACTATAATTCACCCCTCCACTTT.

The chain couples TRBV27 to TRBJ1-2; D uncertain. Germline V gene sequence: CDR1 MNHEY, CDR2 SMNVEV (reference sequence). Trimming stripped 3 bases from V and 2 bases from J, with 7 bases between. The CDR3 has 13 residues. Here the CDR3 reads CASSFAVNYGYTF. DNA of the CDR3: TGTGCCAGCAGTTTTGCAGTGAACTATGGCTACACCTTC.

This chain connects TRBV3-1 (or the pseudogene TRBV3-2) to TRBJ2-1; 9 nucleotides line up with TRBD2. Per the germline V gene, CDR1 is LGHDT and CDR2 is YNNKEL (reference sequence). This CDR3 has 14 amino acids. With 0 bases clipped from V and 11 bases from J, the junction kept 5 bases outside the gene matches. The CDR3 loop reads CASSQDRLAGKQFF. CDR3 DNA: TGTGCCAGCAGCCAAGATCGGCTAGCGGGGAAGCAGTTCTTC.